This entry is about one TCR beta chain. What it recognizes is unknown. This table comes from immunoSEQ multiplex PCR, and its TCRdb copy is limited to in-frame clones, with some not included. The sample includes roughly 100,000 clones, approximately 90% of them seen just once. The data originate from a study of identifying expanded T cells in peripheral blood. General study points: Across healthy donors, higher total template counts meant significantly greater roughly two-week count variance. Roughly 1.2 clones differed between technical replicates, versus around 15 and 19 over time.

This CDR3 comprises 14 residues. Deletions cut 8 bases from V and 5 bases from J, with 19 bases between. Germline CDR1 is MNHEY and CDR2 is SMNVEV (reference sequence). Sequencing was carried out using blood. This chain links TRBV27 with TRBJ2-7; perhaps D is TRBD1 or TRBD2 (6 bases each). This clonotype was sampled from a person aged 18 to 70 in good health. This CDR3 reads CASWRGKGLNEQYF. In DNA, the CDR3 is TGTGCCAGCTGGAGGGGGAAGGGTTTAAACGAGCAGTACTTC.